This TCR beta chain was sequenced during a study of identical twins (dated by TCRdb to the mid-2010s). The study in broad terms: To test whether fetal clonotypes persist, this study deep-sequenced TCR alpha and beta repertoires from monozygotic twins, from unrelated adults of various ages, and from cord blood. To rule out contamination, the twin experiments were replicated at different times with different library preparation protocols. The full study reports these points: The excess sharing between twins in beta out-of-frame sequences was weaker because fewer shared sequences reduced the signal-to-noise ratio. In monozygotic twins, recombination models systematically underestimated out-of-frame TCR alpha sharing, but the models matched the sharing seen between unrelated individuals. Because the same donors could not be followed over many years, conclusions were based on cross-sectional statistical analysis. Fewer insertions were carried by abundant cord blood beta clonotypes, a similar but weaker trend appeared in young adult naive repertoires, and no such trend appeared in memory repertoires. Compared with coincidental sharing between unrelated individuals, out-of-frame TCR alpha sequences shared between twins showed an excess of sequences with low generation probability. Invariant T cells such as MAIT and iNKT could partly confound zero-insertion analyses, though diverse VJ usage argued against this for most clonotypes.

CDR1 and CDR2 were assigned from the germline V gene (reference sequence) as LNHDA and SQIVND. V lost 5 bases and J lost 4 bases; the stretch between them is 14 bases long. Measured from the cysteine to the phenylalanine, the CDR3 is 14 residues long. The CDR3 DNA has 42 bases and is translated from base 1. Every donor in the study was a healthy Caucasian. Three pairs of female monozygotic twins, all aged 18 to 29 years, made up the twin cohort. The RNA used for TCR libraries was isolated from peripheral blood mononuclear cells. Library creation used 5' RACE. The sequencing machine was an Illumina HiSeq 2000. Template switching added a universal primer binding site, and the final cDNA carried a unique molecular identifier that allowed TCR cDNA molecules to be counted accurately. Specific primers in the conserved constant-segment region were used to synthesize first-strand cDNA for the TCR alpha and beta chains. Each cDNA library was double barcoded, with a SMART-Mk sample barcode plus Illumina barcodes, to control for contamination. TruSeq adapter sequences along with Illumina sample barcodes were introduced in two successive PCR steps. The Illumina HiSeq platform was used with custom primers to sequence TCR alpha and beta cDNA libraries. Under the source paper's analysis protocol: MiGEC was used to process raw reads and extract unique molecular identifiers, and MiXCR was used to find CDR3 positions. For each individual, recombination models were inferred using an EM algorithm with the repgenHMM and IGoR tools. The tcR package in R was used for shared clonotype analysis, with sharing normalized by the product of cloneset sizes. To study raw recombination free of thymic and clonal selection effects, out-of-frame nonproductive sequences were analyzed. TCRdb redid the processing of the public reads, applying fastp at Q25 and MiXCR, and retained in-frame beta chains. Each record represents a unique CDR3 protein, reported with the most common genes and DNA among its rows. These V and J calls are TCRdb output, not the study's own analysis. For this sample there are approximately 890,000 distinct CDR3 sequences; about 12% appear just once. The ten largest clonotypes hold about 1.5% of the sample.

Of note for this clonotype: Its specific antigen is unknown. No clone much larger than this one lies a single base away; base qualities are absent.

In addition, the sample was reused for a study of yellow fever vaccine responses in identical twins. The second publication reports: The authors reported that the T cell response to vaccination in identical twins appeared partly convergent and partly personalized. Focusing on identical twins, the study followed the T cell clones that responded to the vaccine, and did so with precision.

The sequenced material came from PBMCs. The clonotype was recovered from a woman under 30 in good health. In this chain, TRBV19 is recombined with TRBJ1-2, and the D gene may be TRBD1, 6 bases matching. The CDR3 amino acid sequence is: CASSVDSKSYGYTF. The DNA sequence reads TGTGCCAGTAGTGTGGACAGCAAGAGCTATGGCTACACCTTC.